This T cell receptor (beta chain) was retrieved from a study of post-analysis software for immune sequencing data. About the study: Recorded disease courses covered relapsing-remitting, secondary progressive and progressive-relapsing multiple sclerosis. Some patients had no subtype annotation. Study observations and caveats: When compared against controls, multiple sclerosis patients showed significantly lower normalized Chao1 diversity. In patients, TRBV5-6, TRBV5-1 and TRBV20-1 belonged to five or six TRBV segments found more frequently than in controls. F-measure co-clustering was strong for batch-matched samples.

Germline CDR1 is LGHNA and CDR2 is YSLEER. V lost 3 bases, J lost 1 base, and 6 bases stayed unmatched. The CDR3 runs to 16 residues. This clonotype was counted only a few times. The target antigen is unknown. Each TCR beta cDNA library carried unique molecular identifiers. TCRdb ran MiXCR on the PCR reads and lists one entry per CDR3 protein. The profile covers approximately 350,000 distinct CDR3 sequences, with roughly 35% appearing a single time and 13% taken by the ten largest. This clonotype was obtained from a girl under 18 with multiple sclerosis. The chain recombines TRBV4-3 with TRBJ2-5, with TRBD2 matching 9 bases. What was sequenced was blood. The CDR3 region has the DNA TGCGCCAGCAGCCAGGTAGCGGGGGCCCTCCAAGAGACCCAGTACTTC. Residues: CASSQVAGALQETQYF.